The 10 T cell receptor beta chains listed next were all sequenced from one sample in a study of cytomegalovirus exposure and HLA in healthy donors. Only in-frame clones appear in the TCRdb table, and some are missing; sequencing was by immunoSEQ multiplex PCR. In the table there are more than 45,000 clones, about 88% of which are singletons. The sequenced material came from PBMCs. The receptors here all came from a woman aged 18-35 years in good health and CMV-seronegative.

J is TRBJ1-1 and V is TRBV10-3; D uncertain. The germline CDR1 and CDR2 sequences are ENHRY and SYGVKD. The germline V and J ends were trimmed by 0 bases and 7 bases, with 18 bases remaining between them. The CDR3 covers 16 residues. The CDR3 DNA reads as TGTGCCATCAGTGAGTCGACCACCGGGAACACTATTGAAGCTTTCTTT. It codes for CAISESTTGNTIEAFF.

This clone appeared once. J is TRBJ1-1 and V is TRBV7-9, with TRBD1 matching over 9 bases. The V gene end was trimmed by 1 base and the J gene end by 4 bases; junction bases not matched to a gene: 1. Germline CDR1 is SEHNR and CDR2 is FQNEAQ (reference sequence). The CDR3 is made up of 14 amino acids. The CDR3 spells CASSLDRGRTEAFF. CDR3 nucleotides: TGTGCCAGCAGCTTAGACAGGGGGCGCACTGAAGCTTTCTTT.

The chain employs TRBV11-2 and TRBJ2-6; 10 bases line up with TRBD1. The germline CDR1 and CDR2 sequences are SGHAT and FQNNGV. Trimming at V came to 5 bases and at J to 3 bases, leaving 7 bases not matched to a gene. CDR3 length equals 17 residues. CDR3 bases: TGTGCCAGCAGCCTAGGACAGGGGGTAATTGGGGCCAACGTCCTGACTTTC. Translated, it gives CASSLGQGVIGANVLTF.

J is TRBJ1-5 and V is TRBV27; 8 nucleotides match TRBD1. The CDR3 sequence is 14 residues long. Trimming at V came to 8 bases and at J to 4 bases, leaving 7 bases not matched to a gene. Per germline, CDR1 MNHEY and CDR2 SMNVEV (reference sequence). The CDR3 protein is CASGQGYGNQPQHF. DNA of the CDR3: TGTGCCAGCGGACAGGGCTACGGGAATCAGCCCCAGCATTTT.

V and J are TRBV19 and TRBJ2-7; no definite D call. Germline assignment: CDR1 LNHDA and CDR2 SQIVND (reference sequence). The V and J ends lost 5 bases and 2 bases respectively, with 10 bases between them. The CDR3 has 13 amino acids. The CDR3 DNA sequence: TGTGCCAGTAGTTCAGGCCTCGCCTACGAGCAGTACTTC. This codes for CASSSGLAYEQYF.

This clone was seen only a few times. The chain recombines TRBV5-1 with TRBJ2-3; D is perhaps TRBD2 (5 bases). CDR3 length: 15 amino acids. CDR1 is SGHRS, CDR2 YFSETQ, per germline. V lost 4 bases and J lost 4, with 16 bases in between. CDR3 region: CASSVGGGSSDTQYF. CDR3 DNA sequence: TGCGCCAGCAGCGTAGGCGGAGGTTCGTCAGATACGCAGTATTTT.

The rearrangement joins TRBV2 to TRBJ1-1; tentative D call: TRBD1 (6 bases). The germline CDR1 and CDR2 sequences are SNHLY and FYNNEI. The CDR3 runs 15 residues. V dropped 1 base and J dropped 5 bases, with 14 bases sitting between them. DNA of the CDR3: TGTGCCAGCAGTGAAGTGGGCAGGGGAGCGACTGAAGCTTTCTTT. This translates into CASSEVGRGATEAFF.

This clone has only a few counts. The chain combines TRBV6-1 with TRBJ1-5; tentatively, D is TRBD1 (6 bases). This CDR3 region has 14 residues. Trimming removed 6 bases from V and 4 bases from J, with 13 bases in between. Germline lookup yields CDR1 MNHNS and CDR2 SASEGT. This CDR3 is CASSVGTPNQPQHF. In DNA, the CDR3 is TGTGCCAGCAGCGTGGGGACACCAAATCAGCCCCAGCATTTT.

V and J are TRBV19 and TRBJ1-2; 9 bases match TRBD1. Germline values: CDR1 LNHDA, CDR2 SQIVND (reference sequence). Losses at the gene ends were 4 bases for V and 2 bases for J; bases not matched to a gene: 5. The CDR3 is 15 amino acids. CDR3 bases: TGTGCCAGTAGTACCCGGACAGGGGTAAACTATGGCTACACCTTC. Translation gives CASSTRTGVNYGYTF.

V gene TRBV4-3 combines with J gene TRBJ2-3, with D tentatively TRBD1 (5 bases). The CDR3 runs to 13 residues. CDR1 LGHNA and CDR2 YSLEER come from the germline V gene. V dropped 3 bases and J dropped 2 bases, with 6 bases sitting between them. As DNA, the CDR3 is TGCGCCAGCAGCCAGACAGACACAGATACGCAGTATTTT. Amino acids: CASSQTDTDTQYF.